Listed here are 2 T cell receptor beta chains from one sample, sequenced in a study of cytomegalovirus exposure and HLA in healthy donors. Amplification used 60 Vbeta primers and 13 Jbeta primers. This table comes from immunoSEQ multiplex PCR, and its TCRdb copy is limited to in-frame clones, with some not included. Of 110,000 to 150,000 clones in the sample, about 84% were seen once. Specimen: PBMCs. Receptor source: a woman aged 18-35 years in good health and CMV-seropositive.

J is TRBJ2-1 and V is TRBV6-1; perhaps TRBD1 as D (6 bases). CDR3 size: 14 residues. With 6 bases removed from V and 8 bases from J, the gap between germline ends came to 17 bases. The germline V gene has CDR1 MNHNS and CDR2 SASEGT. The CDR3 sequence: CASRLQTGLDEQFF. The CDR3 nucleotides read TGTGCCAGCAGACTACAGACAGGTCTAGATGAGCAGTTCTTC.

This chain connects TRBV5-4 to TRBJ2-1, with 8 bases fitting TRBD1. The CDR3 spans 15 residues. The junction had 6 bases not matched to a gene; V was cut back by 3 bases and J by 4 bases. The V gene's germline CDR1 is SGHNT and CDR2 YYREEE (reference sequence). The CDR3 DNA sequence: TGTGCCAGCAGCTGGCAGGACAGGGCATACAATGAGCAGTTCTTC. Its protein product is CASSWQDRAYNEQFF.